Reported below is one T cell receptor beta chain. This clone was seen a handful of times. It lacks a known antigen. No base quality values were provided; no much bigger clone lies one nucleotide off. Each donor gave one peripheral blood draw, roughly 0.11 L on average, collected into heparinised tubes. A BD FACSAria II and a panel including CD45RO, CCR7, CD25, CD127, CD95 and CD27 were used to sort naive, central memory, regulatory and stem cell-like memory CD4+ T cells. A purity above 98% was achieved for all sorted populations. PBMCs were isolated immediately by Lymphoprep density gradient centrifugation and stained directly without culture. Samples were stained and sorted in pairs, with one healthy donor and one patient per experiment, so that batch effects were minimized. CDR1 MNHNS and CDR2 SASEGT are derived from the germline V gene. The trim is 0 bases for V and 3 bases for J, with a gap of 5 bases between the germline ends. Its CDR3 holds 13 amino acids, cysteine through phenylalanine. The only DNA kept is the CDR3, 39 bases in frame from the first base.

This sample stems from a study of beta chain features in type 1 diabetes (dated by TCRdb to the late 2010s). Regarding the study in general: Mean age, gender distribution, total cell number and subset yield were not different between patients and healthy donors. Naive and central memory subsets were obtained from all 30 or so donors, but regulatory and stem cell-like memory subsets were isolated from only 8 patients and about 8 healthy donors. A total of about 100,000,000 sorted cells were examined across all samples, and RNA yield correlated strongly with the number of cells per subset. The study compared TCRB repertoires of sorted circulating CD4+ T cell subsets between recently diagnosed type 1 diabetes patients and matched healthy donors.

The High Capacity cDNA Reverse Transcription Kit was used to reverse transcribe all of the isolated RNA, meaning that expressed TCRB transcripts were what got sequenced. Deep immunoSEQ sequencing was performed on naive, central memory and regulatory T cell samples, with an average of roughly 3.3 million total reads per sample. Sorted cells were lysed in RLT buffer and RNA was extracted with DNase-treated RNeasy Micro or Mini kits, depending on cell number. Each cell subset was processed separately to prevent cross-contamination, with patient and healthy donor samples processed together. The immunoSEQ multiplex PCR was used to amplify TCRB sequences from cDNA, yielding 87-bp fragments that span the CDR3 region. Sequencing of the amplicons was performed on the Illumina HiSeq platform. The paper's processing steps were these. PCR bias was corrected computationally using synthetic template baselines, and reads within Hamming distance 2 were collapsed, with unmergeable singletons discarded. Reads were aligned to IMGT to assign V, D and J genes, CDR3 length, and insertions or deletions at six rearrangement sites. Clonotype counts were normalized to sorted cell number within each subset before computing true diversity and Gini coefficients with the tcR R package. The overlap coefficient, calculated on TCRB nucleotide sequences, was used to quantify repertoire sharing. Drawn from immuneACCESS, this table holds only the in-frame rearrangements with V and J called that TCRdb kept. Clones are partly lost; checked studies trace under half to an unresolved V gene and leave the rest unexplained. D and trimming come from the DNA, and the V and J calls and clone size come from that table. The sample table holds under 400,000 clones, of which 12% to 15% were seen once. The ten largest clones add up to 6.7% of the sample.

Study-wide findings and limitations: Because cDNA rather than genomic DNA was sequenced, highly expressing activated cells could have been over-represented, although no difference in activation and CD3 levels was found between groups. HLA sub-analyses involved small numbers of individuals, so any influence of HLA type on TCRB rearrangement remained unresolved. Shorter templates might have been favored by PCR, but patient and control samples were amplified and corrected together, so both groups would have been affected equally by any skew. The naive, central memory and regulatory TCRB repertoires appeared to resemble one another more closely among patients than among healthy donors. In all four CD4+ subsets, TCRB CDR3 length was moderately but significantly shorter in type 1 diabetes patients. Fewer insertions and more nucleotide deletions at VDJ recombination sites were observed in patients with type 1 diabetes, implying thymic rearrangement abnormalities.

This chain joins TRBV6-1 to TRBJ1-2, with a tentative D gene TRBD1 over 5 matching bases. The TCR comes from a man aged 30 to 45 in good health. The specimen was central memory CD4+ T cells from blood. The nucleotides read TGTGCCAGCAGTGAAGCGGGGGACTATGGCTACACCTTC. This encodes CASSEAGDYGYTF.